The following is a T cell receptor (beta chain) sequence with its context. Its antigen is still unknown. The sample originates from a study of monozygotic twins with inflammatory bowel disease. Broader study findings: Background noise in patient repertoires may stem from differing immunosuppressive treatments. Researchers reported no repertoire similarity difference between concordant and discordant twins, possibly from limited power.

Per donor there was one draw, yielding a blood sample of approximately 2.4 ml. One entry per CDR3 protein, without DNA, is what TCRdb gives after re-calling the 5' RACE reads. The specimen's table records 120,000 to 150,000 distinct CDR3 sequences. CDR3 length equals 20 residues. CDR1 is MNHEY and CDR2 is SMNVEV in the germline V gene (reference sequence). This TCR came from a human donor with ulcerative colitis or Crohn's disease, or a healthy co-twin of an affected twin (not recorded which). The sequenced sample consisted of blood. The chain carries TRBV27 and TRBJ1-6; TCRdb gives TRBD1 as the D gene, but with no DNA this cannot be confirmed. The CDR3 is CASGNHTRDRGFTFNSPLHF.